Shown below are 10 T cell receptor beta chains from a single sample sequenced in a study of T cell repertoires in cytomegalovirus infection (dated by TCRdb to about 2019). Instrument used: Illumina HiSeq 1500. Through fastp at Q25 and MiXCR, TCRdb rebuilt clones from the public reads, retaining in-frame beta chains. CDR3 protein duplicates are merged, each entry listing the most common genes and DNA. The sample has about 830,000 distinct CDR3 sequences on record, 32% of them singletons. The top ten clonotypes cover 9.5% to 15% of the sample. No antigen has been assigned to these receptors. The sample's treatment or condition label, in plain terms: in vitro stimulation with specific CMV peptide epitopes to enrich CMV-specific T cells. The sequencing used cultured CD8+ T cells from PBMCs, collected from culture after CMV antigen stimulation. These receptors were collected from a human donor in good health (CMV status not recorded). Some clones in this sample may be carry-over from other donors' samples.

This clonotype was detected only a few times. The chain employs TRBV6-2 or TRBV6-3 and TRBJ2-1; 11 bases align to TRBD2. The CDR3 consists of 14 residues. Trimming took 7 bases from V and 8 from J; bases not matched to a gene: 7. CDR1 MNHEY and CDR2 SVGEGT come from the germline V gene. CDR3 amino acids: CASTRLAGGDEQFF. The DNA for the CDR3 is TGTGCCAGCACCCGGCTAGCGGGGGGCGATGAGCAGTTCTTC.

This chain links TRBV20-1 with TRBJ1-4; D remains ambiguous. This CDR3 region has 17 residues. CDR1 is DFQATT, CDR2 SNEGSKA, per germline (reference sequence). V lost 0 bases, J lost 8 bases, and 22 bases lay in between. The CDR3 sequence is CSARDGMGKTPSEKLFF. CDR3 DNA: TGCAGTGCTAGAGATGGGATGGGAAAGACCCCCTCCGAAAAACTGTTTTTT.

Concerning this clonotype itself: The junction does not match germline at one end; this may be a read error. V gene TRBV27 combines with J gene TRBJ1-2; a weak D match, TRBD1 (5 bases). Per germline, CDR1 MNHEY and CDR2 SMNVEV (reference sequence). The CDR3 has 16 residues. CDR3 sequence reads: CASSSAGTAENYDYTF. The CDR3, as DNA: TGTGCCAGCAGTTCCGCCGGGACCGCCGAGAACTATGACTACACCTTC.

At least ten counts were recorded for this clonotype. The chain combines TRBV7-2 with TRBJ2-1, with TRBD2 as a possible D gene (6 bases). V lost 1 base, J lost 9 bases, and 13 bases lay in between. This CDR3 is built from 14 residues. CDR1 and CDR2 from the germline V gene are SGHTA and FQGNSA. CDR3 in DNA: TGTGCCAGCAGCTTAGGGCGGGGAAGGGGTGAGCAGTTCTTC. Its translation: CASSLGRGRGEQFF.

The chain combines TRBV20-1 with TRBJ1-5; 8 bases align to TRBD1. CDR1 and CDR2 from the germline V gene are DFQATT and SNEGSKA (reference sequence). The CDR3 is 14 residues long. V dropped 3 bases and J dropped 5; count of bases not matched to a gene: 6. The CDR3 region has the DNA TGCAGTGCTAGTGGGGACAGGCTCTATCAGCCCCAGCATTTT. Its protein product is CSASGDRLYQPQHF.

This clonotype appeared a few times. The chain employs TRBV13 and TRBJ2-1; TRBD2 aligns across 9 bases. This CDR3 has 15 residues. Germline values: CDR1 PRHDT, CDR2 FYEKMQ (reference sequence). Trimming removed 2 bases from V and 7 bases from J; junction bases left unmatched: 6. Here the CDR3 reads CASSLLLAGGNEQFF. The CDR3 DNA is TGTGCCAGCAGCTTACTACTAGCGGGTGGGAATGAGCAGTTCTTC. Combining the CDR3 with reference TRBV13 and TRBJ2-1 gives the whole variable domain AAGVIQSPRHLIKEKRETATLKCYPIPRHDTVYWYQQGPGQDPQFLISFYEKMQSDKGSIPDRFSAQQFSDYHSELNMSSLELGDSALYFCASSLLLAGGNEQFFGPGTRLTVL.

This clonotype showed up just a few times. The V call is TRBV7-6, the J call TRBJ2-7; 8 bases line up with TRBD1. The CDR3 runs to 14 residues. The germline V gene encodes CDR1 SGHVS and CDR2 FNYEAQ. J was trimmed by 3 bases and V by 3 bases; bases with no gene match: 4. CDR3: CASSLGDRYYEQYF. Here the CDR3 DNA reads TGTGCCAGCAGCTTGGGGGACAGGTACTACGAGCAGTACTTC. The variable domain in full, with the rest retrieved from reference TRBV7-6 and TRBJ2-7, is GAGVSQSPRYKVTKRGQDVALRCDPISGHVSLYWYRQALGQGPEFLTYFNYEAQQDKSGLPNDRFSAERPEGSISTLTIQRTEQRDSAMYRCASSLGDRYYEQYFGPGTRLTVT.

The J gene is TRBJ2-7, the V gene TRBV9, with 8 bases matching TRBD2. The CDR3 has 16 residues. Germline loops: CDR1 SGDLS, CDR2 YYNGEE. J gave up 3 bases and V 3 bases, and 11 bases lay outside the gene matches. The CDR3 DNA follows: TGTGCCAGCAGCGGAGGGGAACTAGCGGACTTCTACGAGCAGTACTTC. Translated, it gives CASSGGELADFYEQYF.

This chain links TRBV5-5 with TRBJ2-5; no reliable D call. Trimming cost V 0 bases and J 5 bases, with 8 bases left between them. This CDR3 comprises 13 residues. From germline, CDR1 is SGHKS and CDR2 YYEKEE (reference sequence). The CDR3, as DNA: TGTGCCAGCAGCTTGGTGGGTTATGAGACCCAGTACTTC. It specifies CASSLVGYETQYF.

This clonotype was found a few times. The chain is built from TRBV10-2 and TRBJ1-4; D is undetermined. In germline, CDR1 is WSHSY, CDR2 SAAADI. Trimming pared 0 bases from V and 8 bases from J, leaving 4 bases between. CDR3 length equals 12 residues. CDR3 loop: CASSESLEKLFF. CDR3 in DNA: TGCGCCAGCAGTGAGTCTTTGGAAAAACTGTTTTTT.